This paragraph reports one TCR beta chain. Its antigen remains unidentified. No much larger clone is present one base from it, and per-base qualities are unavailable. These data are taken from a study of CD8 T cells in Susac syndrome (dated 2019 in TCRdb). With regard to the full study: Repertoire sequencing was used to test whether CD8+ T cell activation and differentiation in Susac syndrome was antigen driven. CD8+ T cell repertoire clonality was compared between more than 9 healthy donors, some 14 Susac syndrome patients and 15 or so multiple sclerosis patients. The research as a whole found: The number of individuals in the TCR sequencing and HLA analysis was acknowledged as relatively small.

High-throughput TCR beta sequencing profiled peripheral blood CD8+ and CD4+ T cells from healthy donors, Susac syndrome patients and multiple sclerosis patients. The multiple sclerosis controls were treatment-naive patients whose relapsing-remitting disease, either stable or active, fulfilled the revised McDonald criteria. Bulk CD8+ and CD4+ T cells were purified by magnetic negative isolation, whereas CD8+ TEMRA cells were enriched by FACS. Blood was collected in EDTA tubes and processed within 24 hours, with PBMCs isolated through density gradient centrifugation. PBMCs intended for TCR sequencing were frozen in liquid nitrogen and were later thawed in a 37 degrees C water bath. A purity of at least 90% was achieved for sorted or isolated CD4+, CD8+ and CD8+ TEMRA cells. The CDR3 holds 15 amino acids from the cysteine to the phenylalanine. Kept here is only the CDR3 DNA, which spans 45 bases and is read in frame from base 1. Looking up the germline V gene yields CDR1 SGHRS and CDR2 YFSETQ. The junction carries 15 bases between V and J, which are trimmed by 4 bases and 4 bases respectively.

RNA was extracted with the RNeasy kit and 0.5 to 1 ug was reverse transcribed using random hexamers. TCR beta CDR3 regions were amplified with the immunoSEQ multiplex PCR assay covering 54 Vbeta and 13 Jbeta segments. To correct PCR amplification bias, a synthetic template baseline was used for both primer optimization and computational correction. Turning to the authors' computational methods: Only productive sequences were kept, with reads annotated to V, D and J genes according to IMGT and analyzed in immunoSEQ Analyzer. To calculate clonality, Shannon entropy was normalized by log2 of the number of productive unique sequences and then subtracted from one. For each patient and control, public and private clones were evaluated within the 100 most prevalent clones. Clones were defined as Susac-specific when absent from the healthy and MS cohorts, from about 970 published viral clones and from other ImmuneACCESS disease sequences. TCRdb applied fastp at Q25 and MiXCR to the public reads, then kept only in-frame beta chains. Each CDR3 protein appears once, grouped with its most common genes and DNA. These V and J calls originate from TCRdb's pipeline instead of the authors' own analysis. This sample gives approximately 300,000 distinct CDR3 sequences in total; over 75% of them show up just once. The ten top clones hold around 0.18% of the sample.

Sequencing was performed on CD8+ T cells from PBMCs. In this chain, TRBV5-1 is recombined with TRBJ1-5; TRBD1 is perhaps the D gene, given 6 matching bases. The TCR comes from a human donor with multiple sclerosis. The DNA sequence is given as TGCGCCAGCAGCCCGTTGGCAGGGGCGAATCAGCCCCAGCATTTT. It translates to CASSPLAGANQPQHF.